Shown below are 18 T cell receptor beta chains from a single sample sequenced in a study of T cells in localized non-small cell lung cancer. TCRdb's copy holds only in-frame clones and misses some; the assay was immunoSEQ multiplex PCR. This table has tens of thousands of clones, just under 85% appearing once. Here the sequenced sample was peripheral blood, taken before any cancer treatment. These TCRs come from an older female donor with stage I lung adenocarcinoma.

The rearrangement links TRBV18 to TRBJ1-4; perhaps TRBD1 as D (5 bases). Germline CDR1 is KGHSH and CDR2 is LQKENI. The CDR3 contains 14 residues. V was trimmed by 3 bases and J by 6 bases, leaving 11 bases between them. CDR3 nucleotides: TGTGCCAGCTCACCGGAGGGGAAACATGAAAAACTGTTTTTT. Its protein product is CASSPEGKHEKLFF.

The rearrangement uses TRBV11-3 and TRBJ2-3, with 8 bases aligning to TRBD2. The length of the CDR3 is 16 residues. In germline, CDR1 is SGHNT, CDR2 YENEEA. After removal of 3 bases from V and 2 bases from J, the junction contained 7 bases not matched to a gene. The CDR3: CASSFRTSGDTDTQYF. Here the CDR3 DNA reads TGTGCCAGCAGCTTCCGTACTAGCGGAGACACAGATACGCAGTATTTT.

The chain has TRBV19 and TRBJ2-2, with D uncertain. Germline-derived CDR1 and CDR2 are LNHDA and SQIVND (reference sequence). CDR3 length: 14 amino acids. V gave up 1 base and J gave up 3 bases, with 6 bases separating them. The CDR3 sequence is CASSIGQHTGELFF. CDR3 nucleotide sequence: TGTGCCAGTAGTATAGGCCAGCACACCGGGGAGCTGTTTTTT.

This chain uses TRBV18 with TRBJ2-7; maybe TRBD2 (5 bases). Trimming left V 6 bases short and J 0 bases short, with 21 bases between. The germline gives CDR1 KGHSH, CDR2 LQKENI. The CDR3 consists of 17 residues. The CDR3 region is CASSLREGSFSSYEQYF. As DNA, the CDR3 is TGTGCCAGCTCCCTGAGAGAGGGCTCCTTTAGCTCCTACGAGCAGTACTTC.

The rearrangement links TRBV14 to TRBJ2-5; 9 nucleotides line up with TRBD2. The V gene end was trimmed by 3 bases and the J gene end by 4 bases; junction bases not matched to a gene: 12. Per the germline V gene, CDR1 is SGHDN and CDR2 is FVKESK. The CDR3 length is 17 residues. The chain's CDR3 is CASSHSLSPGLAETQYF. The CDR3 coding sequence is TGTGCCAGCAGCCACTCTCTATCACCGGGACTAGCAGAGACCCAGTACTTC.

The chain has TRBV19 and TRBJ1-5; D uncertain. Trimming removed 3 bases from V and 1 base from J, with 10 bases in between. Looked up from germline, CDR1 is LNHDA and CDR2 is SQIVND (reference sequence). CDR3 size: 15 residues. Here the CDR3 DNA reads TGTGCCAGTAGTATTTACGTCGTCAGCAATCAGCCCCAGCATTTT. Protein sequence: CASSIYVVSNQPQHF.

The chain combines TRBV7-9 with TRBJ1-4; possibly TRBD1 for D (5 bases). Germline V CDR1 and CDR2: SEHNR, FQNEAQ (reference sequence). The V and J ends lost 5 bases and 5 bases respectively, with 15 bases between them. This CDR3 comprises 15 residues. CDR3 sequence: CASSRADTANEKLFF. CDR3 nucleotides: TGTGCCAGCAGCCGAGCGGACACGGCGAATGAAAAACTGTTTTTT.

The chain combines TRBV9 with TRBJ1-1; D is ambiguous. With 4 bases removed from V and 3 bases from J, the gap between germline ends came to 13 bases. CDR3 length: 14 amino acids. Per germline, CDR1 SGDLS and CDR2 YYNGEE. The CDR3 loop reads CASSPSGSDTEAFF. The CDR3 region has the DNA TGTGCCAGCAGCCCTTCCGGATCGGACACTGAAGCTTTCTTT.

The chain joins TRBV14 to TRBJ1-2; 9 bases align to TRBD1. The CDR3 sequence is 18 residues long. Looked up from germline, CDR1 is SGHDN and CDR2 is FVKESK. V was clipped by 6 bases and J by 6 bases; unmatched bases: 20. The CDR3 nucleotides read TGTGCCAGCAGTCCTCGGTTCCGGGACAGGGCCACCTTCGATGGCTACACCTTC. Translation: CASSPRFRDRATFDGYTF.

The genes are TRBV15 and TRBJ2-5; D possibly corresponds to TRBD2 (6 bases). Trimming took 9 bases from V and 2 from J, leaving 16 bases between them. The length of the CDR3 is 14 residues. Germline V gene data show CDR1 as LNHNV and CDR2 as YYDKDF (reference sequence). CDR3 loop: CATKSRLVQETQYF. CDR3 DNA sequence: TGTGCCACAAAAAGCAGACTAGTACAAGAGACCCAGTACTTC.

In its sample, this clone was seen a few times. The chain joins TRBV19 to TRBJ2-7; 10 bases align to TRBD2. J lost 2 bases, V lost 3 bases, and 10 bases had no gene match. This CDR3 comprises 17 residues. Germline values: CDR1 LNHDA, CDR2 SQIVND (reference sequence). CDR3 sequence reads: CASSITSSGGRPYEQYF. CDR3 bases: TGTGCCAGTAGTATCACCTCTAGCGGGGGCCGACCCTACGAGCAGTACTTC.

The rearrangement links TRBV6-1 to TRBJ1-4, with 8 bases lining up with TRBD1. Germline V gene data show CDR1 as MNHNS and CDR2 as SASEGT. CDR3 size: 15 residues. The V and J ends lost 7 bases and 3 bases, in that order; junction bases with no gene match: 7. CDR3 bases: TGTGCCAGCAATCCCGGACAGGGTGCTAATGAAAAACTGTTTTTT. Residues: CASNPGQGANEKLFF.

This rearrangement joins TRBV6-1 to TRBJ1-1; no firm D call. Germline-derived CDR1 and CDR2 are MNHNS and SASEGT. This CDR3 is 15 amino acids long. V lost 1 base and J 1 base, leaving 10 bases between the germline ends. CDR3 in DNA: TGTGCCAGCAGTGAAGGAAACCGCCGGAACACTGAAGCTTTCTTT. Amino acid sequence: CASSEGNRRNTEAFF.

The chain carries TRBV5-1 and TRBJ2-5, with D perhaps given as TRBD1 or TRBD2 (5 bases each). The germline V gene has CDR1 SGHRS and CDR2 YFSETQ. V gave up 2 bases and J gave up 2 bases, with 13 bases separating them. The CDR3 totals 15 residues. The CDR3, as DNA: TGCGCCAGCAGCTTTGCCCCGGGGCAGCAAGAGACCCAGTACTTC. Its translation is CASSFAPGQQETQYF.

This clone has just a few counts. This chain uses TRBV19 with TRBJ1-5; D is uncertain. The V gene lost 5 bases and the J gene lost 7 bases, with 12 bases spanning the gap. The CDR3 runs 13 residues. Germline V gene lookup returns CDR1 LNHDA and CDR2 SQIVND (reference sequence). The DNA for the CDR3 is TGTGCCAGTAGTCGGGCTATTGGCCAGCCCCAGCATTTT. As protein: CASSRAIGQPQHF.

The CDR3 loop is CASSPGGRNYGYTF. The CDR3 nucleotides are TGCGCCAGCAGCCCGGGGGGACGGAACTATGGCTACACCTTC. V and J are TRBV5-1 and TRBJ1-2, with D possibly TRBD1 on 5 matching bases. V shed 4 bases and J shed 2 bases, with 12 bases lying between them. The CDR3 length is 14 residues. Germline CDR1 is SGHRS and CDR2 is YFSETQ.

This chain uses TRBV19 with TRBJ2-1; maybe TRBD2 (7 bases). CDR1 is LNHDA, CDR2 SQIVND, per germline (reference sequence). This CDR3 region has 13 residues. With 6 bases removed from V and 9 bases from J, the gap between germline ends came to 15 bases. The CDR3 spells CASRGLQGGEQFF. The CDR3, as DNA: TGTGCCAGTAGGGGACTACAGGGAGGTGAGCAGTTCTTC.

This clone occurred once. The V gene is TRBV11-1, the J gene TRBJ2-3; maybe TRBD2 (6 bases). Germline CDR1 SGHAT, CDR2 FQDESV (reference sequence). The CDR3 extends over 15 amino acids. V lost 3 bases and J lost 5, with 15 bases in between. CDR3 coding DNA: TGTGCCAGCAGCTTGGGAGGCGATAGTTTAGATACGCAGTATTTT. Amino acids: CASSLGGDSLDTQYF.